What follows describes a single TCR beta chain. Its specificity is not known. RNA transcripts gave rise to amplified TCR beta CDR3 regions. HTBI primers were employed in a first-round RT-PCR of the TCR CDR3. TCRdb reprocessed the multiplex PCR reads with MiXCR, giving one entry per CDR3 protein. The sample lists roughly 710,000 distinct CDR3 sequences; about a third were seen once. This sample was taken from a study of T cells in Graves' hyperthyroidism and ophthalmopathy. About the research overall: Blood from the periphery was taken at initial diagnosis, before any treatment. Study-level findings and limits: The authors' 13 V-J model separated ophthalmopathy from stable hyperthyroidism.

Based on clinical symptoms, serum thyroxine and TRAb, thyroid ultrasound and orbital computed tomography, diagnoses were reached. CDR1 is SQVTM and CDR2 is ANQGSEA in the germline V gene. CDR3 length equals 12 residues. Trimming cost V 8 bases and J 7 bases; bases outside gene matches: 7. The sequenced sample was blood. This chain uses TRBV29-1 with TRBJ1-2; the match to TRBD1 covers 10 bases. The receptor's source is a middle-aged woman with Graves' hyperthyroidism. The CDR3 DNA sequence: TGCAGCACCCGACAGGGGGCTGGTGGCTACACCTTC. Residues: CSTRQGAGGYTF.